The 8 T cell receptor beta chains reported below all come from one sample, sequenced in a study of neurological immune-mediated disorders. Via MiXCR, TCRdb re-called the 5' RACE reads, giving one row per CDR3 protein. The sample records 40,000 to 60,000 distinct CDR3 sequences, around 3.5% being singletons. The sequenced material came from PBMCs. All receptors derive from a man aged 35 to 55 with multiple sclerosis.

This clonotype was seen a few times. The chain couples TRBV9 to TRBJ1-5; 7 nucleotides line up with TRBD1. V was pared by 6 bases and J by 6 bases, with 12 bases of the junction left unmatched. The CDR3 totals 15 residues. The germline V gene has CDR1 SGDLS and CDR2 YYNGEE. The CDR3 loop reads CASTKTGESGQPQHF. The CDR3 nucleotides are TGTGCCAGCACCAAAACAGGGGAAAGTGGTCAGCCCCAGCATTTT.

This clonotype was counted at least ten times. V usage is TRBV5-1 and J usage is TRBJ2-5; 8 bases line up with TRBD1. This CDR3 is built from 14 residues. The junction had 5 bases not matched to a gene; V was cut back by 4 bases and J by 3 bases. The germline V gene encodes CDR1 SGHRS and CDR2 YFSETQ. CDR3 loop: CASSVGQEKETQYF. The CDR3 DNA reads TGCGCCAGCAGCGTGGGACAGGAAAAAGAGACCCAGTACTTC.

This clonotype was detected many times. The chain recombines TRBV12-3 or TRBV12-4 with TRBJ2-3; TRBD2 matches 7 bases. The CDR3 covers 15 residues. Losses at the gene ends were 7 bases for V and 1 base for J; bases not matched to a gene: 8. CDR3 sequence (DNA): TGTGCCAGCACCGATCTAGCGGCCGGCACAGATACGCAGTATTTT. This translates into CASTDLAAGTDTQYF.

This clonotype was seen many times. This chain links TRBV11-2 with TRBJ2-3; D is perhaps TRBD2 (5 bases). This CDR3 comprises 15 residues. Trimming cost V 1 base and J 2 bases, with 10 bases left between them. Looked up from germline, CDR1 is SGHAT and CDR2 is FQNNGV. The CDR3 nucleotides read TGTGCCAGCAGCTTAGTCGGCGGGCCCACAGATACGCAGTATTTT. It encodes CASSLVGGPTDTQYF.

This clonotype was seen at least ten times. The gene calls are TRBV4-1 and TRBJ2-5, with TRBD2 matching 11 bases. The CDR3 is made up of 16 amino acids. The germline V gene has CDR1 MGHRA and CDR2 YSYEKL. V trimming: 0 bases; J trimming: 2 bases; junction bases outside the gene matches: 2. CDR3 sequence reads: CASSQETSGTQETQYF. The CDR3 DNA is TGCGCCAGCAGCCAAGAGACTAGCGGGACACAAGAGACCCAGTACTTC.

This clonotype was seen at least ten times. This chain uses TRBV20-1 with TRBJ1-3, with D unclear. CDR1 is DFQATT, CDR2 SNEGSKA, per germline (reference sequence). There are 11 residues in the CDR3. Trimming shortened V by 3 bases and J by 5 bases, and 5 bases separated the two germline ends. CDR3 loop: CSARGRNTIYF. In DNA, the CDR3 is TGCAGTGCTAGGGGAAGAAACACCATATATTTT.

The sample holds many counts of this clonotype. This rearrangement joins TRBV25-1 to TRBJ2-7; 12 positions agree with TRBD2. Losses at the gene ends were 6 bases for V and 7 bases for J; bases not matched to a gene: 16. The CDR3 consists of 17 residues. The germline CDR1 and CDR2 sequences are MGHDK and SYGVNS. The CDR3 nucleotides are TGTGCCAGCAGCCTACAGCACCCTAGCGGGGGGGCCGAAGAGCAGTACTTC. Translated: CASSLQHPSGGAEEQYF.

This clonotype was seen at least ten times. The rearrangement links TRBV3-1 to TRBJ1-2; tentative D call: TRBD1 (5 bases). The CDR3 loop spans 14 amino acids. The germline V gene encodes CDR1 LGHDT and CDR2 YNNKEL (reference sequence). The germline V and J ends were trimmed by 4 bases and 0 bases, with 9 bases remaining between them. This chain's CDR3 is CASSRRQTNYGYTF. In DNA form, the CDR3 reads TGTGCCAGCAGCCGGAGACAGACTAACTATGGCTACACCTTC.